Listed below are T cell receptor beta chains from one sample, sequenced in a study of T cells in Graves' hyperthyroidism and ophthalmopathy. One entry per CDR3 protein results from TCRdb running MiXCR on the multiplex PCR reads. The table shows around 270,000 distinct CDR3 sequences, with around 19% occurring only once. Material: blood. The source is a man in his forties or fifties with Graves' ophthalmopathy. Each CDR3 is given with its conserved first and last residue. Each record gives: clone size, V gene, J gene, D gene, CDR3 protein, CDR3 DNA. A D gene is named only where the DNA matches it firmly. Size is omitted from some rows. Given values are once, few, many or a class for expanded clones.

abundance: -; v_gene: TRBV5-1; j_gene: TRBJ2-4; d_gene: TRBD2; CDR3aa: CASRWQGGNIQYF; CDR3nt: TGCGCCAGCAGGTGGCAGGGAGGGAACATTCAGTACTTC
abundance: -; v_gene: TRBV27; j_gene: TRBJ2-1; d_gene: TRBD1; CDR3aa: CASRTGARGGEQFF; CDR3nt: TGTGCCAGCAGAACAGGGGCGCGAGGGGGTGAGCAGTTCTTC
abundance: -; v_gene: TRBV19; j_gene: TRBJ2-6; d_gene: TRBD1; CDR3aa: CASSMVVPTGLISGANVLTF; CDR3nt: TGTGCCAGTAGTATGGTTGTTCCGACAGGGCTAATCTCTGGGGCCAACGTCCTGACTTTC
abundance: -; v_gene: TRBV27; j_gene: TRBJ2-5; d_gene: -; CDR3aa: CASGRPREIQETQYF; CDR3nt: TGTGCCAGCGGGCGGCCGAGGGAGATCCAAGAGACCCAGTACTTC
abundance: -; v_gene: TRBV7-8; j_gene: TRBJ1-3; d_gene: -; CDR3aa: CASGTDSSGNTIYF; CDR3nt: TGTGCCAGCGGGACTGACAGCTCTGGAAACACCATATATTTT
abundance: -; v_gene: TRBV2; j_gene: TRBJ1-1; d_gene: -; CDR3aa: CASSEARGQLNTEAFF; CDR3nt: TGTGCCAGCAGTGAAGCACGAGGGCAGTTGAACACTGAAGCTTTCTTT
abundance: -; v_gene: TRBV13; j_gene: TRBJ2-5; d_gene: TRBD1; CDR3aa: CASSLGGQGLYQETQYF; CDR3nt: TGTGCCAGCAGCTTAGGGGGACAGGGCCTGTACCAAGAGACCCAGTACTTC
abundance: many; v_gene: TRBV20-1; j_gene: TRBJ2-1; d_gene: TRBD2; CDR3aa: CSAHPVQRGYNEQFF; CDR3nt: TGCAGTGCTCACCCCGTCCAGCGGGGCTACAATGAGCAGTTCTTC
abundance: -; v_gene: TRBV28; j_gene: TRBJ2-7; d_gene: -; CDR3aa: CASSRQPRALNEQYF; CDR3nt: TGTGCCAGCAGCCGCCAGCCACGAGCTCTGAACGAGCAGTACTTC
abundance: many; v_gene: TRBV6-1; j_gene: TRBJ2-1; d_gene: TRBD2; CDR3aa: CASSLHSSGTTYNEQFF; CDR3nt: TGTGCCAGCAGTCTCCATTCTAGCGGGACCACCTACAATGAGCAGTTCTTC
abundance: -; v_gene: TRBV20-1; j_gene: TRBJ2-7; d_gene: TRBD2; CDR3aa: CSASLEASGSGEQYF; CDR3nt: TGCAGTGCCTCACTCGAGGCTAGCGGGAGTGGCGAGCAGTACTTC
abundance: few; v_gene: TRBV7-6; j_gene: TRBJ2-5; d_gene: TRBD2; CDR3aa: CASSHHMAGGGIEETQYF; CDR3nt: TGTGCCAGCAGCCACCATATGGCGGGCGGGGGTATCGAAGAGACCCAGTACTTC
abundance: many; v_gene: TRBV3-1; j_gene: TRBJ2-3; d_gene: -; CDR3aa: CASSQDWGREPTDTQYF; CDR3nt: TGTGCCAGCAGCCAAGACTGGGGGCGGGAGCCCACAGATACGCAGTATTTT
abundance: few; v_gene: TRBV11-2; j_gene: TRBJ2-4; d_gene: -; CDR3aa: CASSLDRPAKNIQYF; CDR3nt: TGTGCCAGCAGCTTAGACAGGCCAGCCAAAAACATTCAGTACTTC
abundance: many; v_gene: TRBV6-1; j_gene: TRBJ1-1; d_gene: -; CDR3aa: CASRLMNTEAFF; CDR3nt: TGTGCCAGCAGATTGATGAACACTGAAGCTTTCTTT
abundance: many; v_gene: TRBV5-1; j_gene: TRBJ2-7; d_gene: TRBD1; CDR3aa: CASSLWYPGTVSYEQYF; CDR3nt: TGCGCCAGCAGCTTGTGGTATCCAGGGACAGTCTCCTACGAGCAGTACTTC
abundance: many; v_gene: TRBV18; j_gene: TRBJ1-1; d_gene: TRBD1; CDR3aa: CASSPNTGGLNTEAFF; CDR3nt: TGTGCCAGCTCACCAAATACAGGGGGGTTGAACACTGAAGCTTTCTTT
abundance: -; v_gene: TRBV6-1; j_gene: TRBJ2-3; d_gene: TRBD2; CDR3aa: CASSEAPVAGPTDTQYF; CDR3nt: TGTGCCAGCAGTGAAGCGCCGGTAGCGGGTCCCACAGATACGCAGTATTTT
abundance: many; v_gene: TRBV18; j_gene: TRBJ2-7; d_gene: -; CDR3aa: CASSPPRSGAKLAYEQYF; CDR3nt: TGTGCCAGCTCACCACCGAGGAGTGGGGCGAAACTAGCCTACGAGCAGTACTTC
abundance: many; v_gene: TRBV29-1; j_gene: TRBJ2-7; d_gene: -; CDR3aa: CSVEVPPYEQYF; CDR3nt: TGCAGCGTTGAGGTCCCTCCCTACGAGCAGTACTTC
abundance: -; v_gene: TRBV5-1; j_gene: TRBJ1-1; d_gene: -; CDR3aa: CASSFWGEAEAFF; CDR3nt: TGCGCCAGCAGCTTCTGGGGCGAGGCTGAAGCTTTCTTT
abundance: many; v_gene: TRBV10-3; j_gene: TRBJ2-3; d_gene: TRBD2; CDR3aa: CAISATTGTSGRRDTQYF; CDR3nt: TGTGCCATCAGTGCCACTACCGGGACTAGCGGGAGGAGGGATACGCAGTATTTT
abundance: many; v_gene: TRBV6-2/TRBV6-3; j_gene: TRBJ2-7; d_gene: TRBD1; CDR3aa: CASSRTGQGGREQYF; CDR3nt: TGTGCCAGCAGCCGCACCGGACAGGGAGGTCGCGAGCAGTACTTC
abundance: many; v_gene: TRBV6-5; j_gene: TRBJ2-7; d_gene: -; CDR3aa: CASSYRDAEQYF; CDR3nt: TGTGCCAGCAGTTACCGGGACGCCGAGCAGTACTTC
abundance: -; v_gene: TRBV7-2; j_gene: TRBJ2-2; d_gene: TRBD2; CDR3aa: CASSPVAGAGTGELFF; CDR3nt: TGTGCCAGCAGCCCAGTAGCGGGAGCCGGCACCGGGGAGCTGTTTTTT
abundance: few; v_gene: TRBV6-2/TRBV6-3; j_gene: TRBJ2-5; d_gene: TRBD2; CDR3aa: CASTATSGSQETQYF; CDR3nt: TGTGCCAGCACTGCGACTAGCGGGAGCCAAGAGACCCAGTACTTC
abundance: once; v_gene: TRBV6-5; j_gene: TRBJ2-6; d_gene: -; CDR3aa: CASSYTGYGANVLTF; CDR3nt: TGTGCCAGCAGTTACACAGGGTATGGGGCCAACGTCCTGACTTTC
abundance: -; v_gene: TRBV6-1; j_gene: TRBJ2-2; d_gene: TRBD2; CDR3aa: CASRPTSAGELFF; CDR3nt: TGTGCCAGCAGGCCTACTAGCGCCGGGGAGCTGTTTTTT
abundance: many; v_gene: TRBV19; j_gene: TRBJ2-3; d_gene: -; CDR3aa: CASSNPRRDSTDTQYF; CDR3nt: TGTGCCAGTAGTAACCCTAGGCGGGACAGCACAGATACGCAGTATTTT
abundance: few; v_gene: TRBV30; j_gene: TRBJ1-3; d_gene: -; CDR3aa: CAWSSDPTGNTIYF; CDR3nt: TGTGCCTGGAGTTCCGATCCTACTGGAAACACCATATATTTT
abundance: -; v_gene: TRBV6-1; j_gene: TRBJ1-2; d_gene: -; CDR3aa: CASLGSRGNYGYTF; CDR3nt: TGTGCCAGCCTTGGATCCAGGGGCAACTATGGCTACACCTTC